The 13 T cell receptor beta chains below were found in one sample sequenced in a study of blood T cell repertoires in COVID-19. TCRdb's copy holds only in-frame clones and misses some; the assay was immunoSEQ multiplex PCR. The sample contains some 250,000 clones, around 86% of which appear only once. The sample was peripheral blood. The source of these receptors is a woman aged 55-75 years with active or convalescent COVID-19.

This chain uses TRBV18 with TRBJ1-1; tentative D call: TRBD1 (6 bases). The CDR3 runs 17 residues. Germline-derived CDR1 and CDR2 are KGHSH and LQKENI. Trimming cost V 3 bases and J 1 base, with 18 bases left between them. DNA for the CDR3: TGTGCCAGCTCACCGGTATCCCAGAGGGGGGGGAACACTGAAGCTTTCTTT. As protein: CASSPVSQRGGNTEAFF.

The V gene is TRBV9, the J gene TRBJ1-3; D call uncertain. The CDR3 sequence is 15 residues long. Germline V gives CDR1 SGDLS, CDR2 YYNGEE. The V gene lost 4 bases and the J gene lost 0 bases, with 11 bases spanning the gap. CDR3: CASSSQVSSGNTIYF. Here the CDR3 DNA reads TGTGCCAGCAGCTCGCAGGTTAGCTCTGGAAACACCATATATTTT.

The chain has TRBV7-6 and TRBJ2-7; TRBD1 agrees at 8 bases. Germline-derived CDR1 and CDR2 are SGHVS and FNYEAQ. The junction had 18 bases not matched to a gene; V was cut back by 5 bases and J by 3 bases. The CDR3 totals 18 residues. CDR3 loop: CASSLSDRDDLIYYEQYF. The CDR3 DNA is TGTGCCAGCAGCCTATCGGACAGGGACGATTTGATTTACTACGAGCAGTACTTC.

DNA for the CDR3: TGTGCCAGCGGGGACCCGCCAGGGGCCCTGGGGGAAAAACTGTTTTTT. Protein product: CASGDPPGALGEKLFF. This chain links TRBV7-6 with TRBJ1-4; the D gene is possibly TRBD1 (6 bases). Per germline, CDR1 SGHVS and CDR2 FNYEAQ. The CDR3 contains 16 residues. With 8 bases removed from V and 8 bases from J, the gap between germline ends came to 24 bases.

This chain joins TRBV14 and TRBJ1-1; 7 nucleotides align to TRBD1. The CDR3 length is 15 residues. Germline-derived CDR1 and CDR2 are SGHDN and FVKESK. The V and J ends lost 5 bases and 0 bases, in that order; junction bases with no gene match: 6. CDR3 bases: TGTGCCAGCAGCAAAAAACAGGGGATGAACACTGAAGCTTTCTTT. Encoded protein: CASSKKQGMNTEAFF.

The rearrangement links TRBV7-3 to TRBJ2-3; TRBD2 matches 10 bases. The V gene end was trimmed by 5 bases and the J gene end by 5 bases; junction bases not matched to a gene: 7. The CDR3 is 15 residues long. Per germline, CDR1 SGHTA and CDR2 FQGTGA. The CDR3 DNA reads TGTGCCAGCAGCGAAGCGGGGGGGCATAGAGATACGCAGTATTTT. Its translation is CASSEAGGHRDTQYF.

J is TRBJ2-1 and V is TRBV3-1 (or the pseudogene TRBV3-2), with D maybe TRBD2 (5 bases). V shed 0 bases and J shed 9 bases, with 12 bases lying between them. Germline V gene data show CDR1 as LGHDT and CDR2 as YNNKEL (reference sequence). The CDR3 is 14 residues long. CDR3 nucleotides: TGTGCCAGCAGCCAAGATCACCGAGGAGGTGAGCAGTTCTTC. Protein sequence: CASSQDHRGGEQFF.

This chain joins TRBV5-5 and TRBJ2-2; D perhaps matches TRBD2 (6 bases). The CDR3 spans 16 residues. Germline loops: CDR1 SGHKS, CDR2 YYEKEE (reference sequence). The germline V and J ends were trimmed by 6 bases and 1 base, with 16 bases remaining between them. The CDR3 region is CASTRDGGVNTGELFF. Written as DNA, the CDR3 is TGTGCCAGCACCCGCGACGGCGGGGTGAACACCGGGGAGCTGTTTTTT.

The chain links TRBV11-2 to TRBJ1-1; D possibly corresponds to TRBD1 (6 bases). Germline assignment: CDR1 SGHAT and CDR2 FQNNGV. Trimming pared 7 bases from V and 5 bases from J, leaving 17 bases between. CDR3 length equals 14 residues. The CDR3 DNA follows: TGTGCCAGCAACAAACAGGGAGTGGTGACTGAAGCTTTCTTT. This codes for CASNKQGVVTEAFF.

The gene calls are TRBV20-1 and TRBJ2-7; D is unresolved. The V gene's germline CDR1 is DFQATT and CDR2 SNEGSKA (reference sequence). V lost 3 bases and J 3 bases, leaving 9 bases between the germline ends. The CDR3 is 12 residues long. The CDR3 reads CSASRLIYEQYF. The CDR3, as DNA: TGCAGTGCTAGTCGACTTATCTACGAGCAGTACTTC.

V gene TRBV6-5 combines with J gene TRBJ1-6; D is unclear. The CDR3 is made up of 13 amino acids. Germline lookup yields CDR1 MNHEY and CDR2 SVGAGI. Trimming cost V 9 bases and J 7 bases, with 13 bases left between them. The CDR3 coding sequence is TGTGCCAGTCTACGTACTGAGAATTCACCCCTCCACTTT. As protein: CASLRTENSPLHF.

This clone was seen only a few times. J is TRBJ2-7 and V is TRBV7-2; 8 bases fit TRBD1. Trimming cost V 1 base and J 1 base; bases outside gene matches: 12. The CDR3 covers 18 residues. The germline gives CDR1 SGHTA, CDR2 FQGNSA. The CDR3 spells CASSLGGGDRTFSYEQYF. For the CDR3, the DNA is TGTGCCAGCAGCTTAGGGGGCGGGGACAGGACTTTTTCCTACGAGCAGTACTTC.

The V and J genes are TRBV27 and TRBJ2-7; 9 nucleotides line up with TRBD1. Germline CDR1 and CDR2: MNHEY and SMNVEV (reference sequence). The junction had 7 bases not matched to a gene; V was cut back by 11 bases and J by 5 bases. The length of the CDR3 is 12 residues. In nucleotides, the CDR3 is TGTGCCTCCTGGACAGGGGCCCACGAGCAGTACTTC. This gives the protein CASWTGAHEQYF.